This TCR beta chain was recorded in a study of identical twins. This clonotype showed up just a few times. Germline values: CDR1 DFQATT, CDR2 SNEGSKA (reference sequence). There are 13 residues in the CDR3. V was clipped by 0 bases and J by 7 bases, with 9 bases between them. MiXCR was run by TCRdb on the 5' RACE reads, yielding one entry per CDR3 protein. The sample consists of hundreds of thousands of distinct CDR3 sequences, roughly 24% of them appearing once. These data also formed part of another study, on T cells expressing NK-cell markers.

This receptor was obtained from a woman younger than 30 in good health. Material: CD4+ T cells sorted from blood. The chain has TRBV20-1 and TRBJ2-2; D gene uncertain. CDR3: CSARDVAIGELFF. CDR3 DNA: TGCAGTGCTAGAGATGTAGCTATCGGGGAGCTGTTTTTT.